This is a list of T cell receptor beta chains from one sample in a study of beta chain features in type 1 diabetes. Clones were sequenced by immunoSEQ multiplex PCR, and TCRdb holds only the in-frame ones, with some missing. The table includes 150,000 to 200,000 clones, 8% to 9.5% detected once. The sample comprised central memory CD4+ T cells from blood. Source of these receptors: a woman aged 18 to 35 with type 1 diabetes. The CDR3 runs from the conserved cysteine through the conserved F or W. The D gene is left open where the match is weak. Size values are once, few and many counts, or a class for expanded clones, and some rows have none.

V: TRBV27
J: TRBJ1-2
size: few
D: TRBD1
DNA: TGTGCCAGCAGTTTAAGGTTACAGGGGGGCGTAGTCGGAGGCTACACCTTC
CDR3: CASSLRLQGGVVGGYTF

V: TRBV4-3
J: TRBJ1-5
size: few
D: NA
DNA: TGCGCCAGCAGCCAAGAGCCCCAGAGCAATCAGCCCCAGCATTTT
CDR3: CASSQEPQSNQPQHF

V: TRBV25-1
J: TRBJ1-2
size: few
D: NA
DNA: TGTGCCAGCAGTGAATATGCGGATCGGGGCTACACCTTC
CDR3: CASSEYADRGYTF

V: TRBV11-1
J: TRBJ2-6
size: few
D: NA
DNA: TGTGCCAGCAGCCTTGGGGGGTATGGGGCCAACGTCCTGACTTTC
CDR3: CASSLGGYGANVLTF

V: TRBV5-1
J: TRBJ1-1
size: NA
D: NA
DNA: TGCGCCAGCAGCTTGTCCTCCGGACTAGGAACTGAAGCTTTCTTT
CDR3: CASSLSSGLGTEAFF

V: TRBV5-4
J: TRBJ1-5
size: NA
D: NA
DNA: TGTGCCAGCAGCTTGGCAGGAAGTCGGCAGCCCCAGCATTTT
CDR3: CASSLAGSRQPQHF

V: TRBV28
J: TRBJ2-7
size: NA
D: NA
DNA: TGTGCCAGCAGTTTACCTAGAAAGTATAACGAGCAGTACTTC
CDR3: CASSLPRKYNEQYF

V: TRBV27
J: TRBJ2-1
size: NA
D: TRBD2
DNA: TGTGCCAGCAGGGACACCGGGGGGTACAATGAGCAGTTCTTC
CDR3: CASRDTGGYNEQFF

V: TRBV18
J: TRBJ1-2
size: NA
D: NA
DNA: TGTGCCAGCTCGTACGACAGGAACAACTATGGCTACACCTTC
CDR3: CASSYDRNNYGYTF

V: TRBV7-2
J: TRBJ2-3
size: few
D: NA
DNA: TGTGCCAGCAGCATTAGCGGTTATACGCAGTATTTT
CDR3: CASSISGYTQYF

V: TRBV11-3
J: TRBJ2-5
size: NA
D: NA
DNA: TGTGCCAGCAGCTTAACCAGGGGTGAGACCCAGTACTTC
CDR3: CASSLTRGETQYF

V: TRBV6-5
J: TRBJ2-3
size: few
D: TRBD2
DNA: TGTGCCAGCAGTTTAGCGGGAAACACAGATACGCAGTATTTT
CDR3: CASSLAGNTDTQYF

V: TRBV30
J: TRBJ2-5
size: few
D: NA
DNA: TGTGCCTGGACAGGGGTAGAGGAGACCCAGTACTTC
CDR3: CAWTGVEETQYF

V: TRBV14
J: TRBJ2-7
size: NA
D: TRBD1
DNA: TGTGCCAGCAGCCAATTCAGGGGGCTCGAGCAGTACTTC
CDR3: CASSQFRGLEQYF

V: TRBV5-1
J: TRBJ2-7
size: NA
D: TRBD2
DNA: TGCGCCAGCAGCCCCTACTTTGGGACTAGCGGTCTCTCCTACGAGCAGTACTTC
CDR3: CASSPYFGTSGLSYEQYF

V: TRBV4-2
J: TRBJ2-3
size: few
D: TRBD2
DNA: TGTGCCGTGGGGGGGGATACGCAGTATTTT
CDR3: CAVGGDTQYF

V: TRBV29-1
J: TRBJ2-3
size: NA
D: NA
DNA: TGCAGCGTTGCCCCAGGCGGGACGGCAGATACGCAGTATTTT
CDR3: CSVAPGGTADTQYF

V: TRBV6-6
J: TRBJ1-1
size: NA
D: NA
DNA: TGTGCCAGCAGTTACCGGGAGGCGGGGATGAACACTGAAGCTTTCTTT
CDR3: CASSYREAGMNTEAFF

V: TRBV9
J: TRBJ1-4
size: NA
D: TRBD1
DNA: TGTGCCAGCAGCGCCGACCCGGGACAGGGAGAAAAACTGTTTTTT
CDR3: CASSADPGQGEKLFF

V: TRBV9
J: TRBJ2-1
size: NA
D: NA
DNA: TGTGCCAGCAGCGTGGGGCCTACCAATGAGCAGTTCTTC
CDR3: CASSVGPTNEQFF

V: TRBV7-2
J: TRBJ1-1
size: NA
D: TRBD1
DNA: TGTGCCAGCAGCTTAAACAGGGGAACTGAAGCTTTCTTT
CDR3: CASSLNRGTEAFF

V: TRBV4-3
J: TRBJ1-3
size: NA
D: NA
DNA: TGCGCCAGCAGCCAAGACCACGGAGCTGCTGGAAACACCATATATTTT
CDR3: CASSQDHGAAGNTIYF

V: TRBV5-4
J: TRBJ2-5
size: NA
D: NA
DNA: TGTGCCAGCAGCTTGGCCGGGCAGGCAGGGCAAGAGACCCAGTACTTC
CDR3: CASSLAGQAGQETQYF

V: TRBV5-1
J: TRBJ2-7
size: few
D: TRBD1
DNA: TGCGCCAGCAGCCGCACGACAGGGCTCTCCTACGAGCAGTACTTC
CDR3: CASSRTTGLSYEQYF

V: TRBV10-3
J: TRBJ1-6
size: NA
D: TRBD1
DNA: TGTGCCATCAGTGAGCCGGGACAGAGTAATTCACCCCTCCACTTT
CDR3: CAISEPGQSNSPLHF

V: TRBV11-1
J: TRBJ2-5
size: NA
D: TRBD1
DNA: TGTGCCAGCAGCGAGACCGGGACAGGGCTGGAGACCCAGTACTTC
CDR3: CASSETGTGLETQYF

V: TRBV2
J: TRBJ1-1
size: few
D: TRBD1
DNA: TGTGCCAGCAGTCCACAGGGGGCCGGCACTGAAGCTTTCTTT
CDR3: CASSPQGAGTEAFF